The 9 T cell receptor beta chains below all came from one sample that was sequenced in a study of CD4+ T cells in melanoma. Data came from immunoSEQ multiplex PCR; TCRdb stores just in-frame clones and leaves some out. The sample shows 120,000 to 150,000 clones, about 90% of them seen only once. The receptors derive from a human donor with melanoma.

The CDR3 here is CASSDLGTGPGGYTF. DNA of the CDR3: TGCGCCAGCAGCGATCTTGGGACAGGGCCTGGTGGCTACACCTTC. The chain has TRBV5-1 and TRBJ1-2, with 9 positions matching TRBD1. Germline values: CDR1 SGHRS, CDR2 YFSETQ. This CDR3 has 15 amino acids. The trim removed 4 bases at V and 7 bases at J, leaving 11 bases unmatched.

The chain carries TRBV6-5 and TRBJ1-4, with D perhaps TRBD1 (6 bases). Trimming shortened V by 0 bases and J by 8 bases, and 16 bases separated the two germline ends. Germline assignment: CDR1 MNHEY and CDR2 SVGAGI. The CDR3 is made up of 16 amino acids. The CDR3 loop is CASSYSNTRGREKLFF. CDR3 in DNA: TGTGCCAGCAGTTACTCGAATACGAGGGGGAGAGAAAAACTGTTTTTT.

V is TRBV2 and J is TRBJ2-3; the match to TRBD2 covers 7 bases. This CDR3 has 14 residues. The V and J ends lost 5 bases and 6 bases, in that order; junction bases with no gene match: 8. Per germline, CDR1 SNHLY and CDR2 FYNNEI. The CDR3 sequence is CASSYGGDLDTQYF. The CDR3 nucleotides read TGTGCCAGCAGTTATGGGGGGGATCTCGATACGCAGTATTTT.

CDR3 protein: CASSYASGDQPQHF. The CDR3 DNA follows: TGTGCCAGCAGTTACGCGAGTGGGGACCAGCCCCAGCATTTT. The chain carries TRBV6-5 and TRBJ1-5, with a weak D call TRBD1 (5 bases). There are 14 residues in the CDR3. The germline gives CDR1 MNHEY, CDR2 SVGAGI. Trimming removed 2 bases at V and 7 bases at J, with 12 bases between.

V gene TRBV5-1 combines with J gene TRBJ1-4; 7 bases map to TRBD1. The V gene's germline CDR1 is SGHRS and CDR2 YFSETQ. The CDR3 is made up of 16 amino acids. Unmatched junction bases numbered 6, after V lost 4 bases and J lost 0 bases. The CDR3 coding sequence is TGCGCCAGCAGCCTAGGACAGGCCGCAACTAATGAAAAACTGTTTTTT. This codes for CASSLGQAATNEKLFF.

V and J are TRBV18 and TRBJ1-1; no reliable D call. This CDR3 has 13 amino acids. The ends were cut back, 5 bases at V and 1 base at J, with 8 bases in the middle. CDR1 KGHSH and CDR2 LQKENI come from the germline V gene. The CDR3 is CASSSGGNTEAFF. CDR3 nucleotide sequence: TGTGCCAGCTCAAGTGGAGGGAACACTGAAGCTTTCTTT.

The J gene is TRBJ2-2, the V gene TRBV10-2; D not resolved. The CDR3 runs to 13 residues. Germline lookup yields CDR1 WSHSY and CDR2 SAAADI. Trimming left V 4 bases short and J 5 bases short, with 8 bases between. CDR3 region: CASSVLGTGELFF. DNA for the CDR3: TGCGCCAGCAGTGTATTGGGGACCGGGGAGCTGTTTTTT.

The J gene is TRBJ1-6, the V gene TRBV2; D is unclear. The CDR3 loop spans 14 amino acids. In germline, CDR1 is SNHLY, CDR2 FYNNEI. V dropped 8 bases and J dropped 7 bases, with 15 bases sitting between them. The CDR3 reads CASSFEASNSPLHF. In nucleotides, the CDR3 is TGTGCCAGCTCGTTTGAGGCATCGAATTCACCCCTCCACTTT.

The genes are TRBV9 and TRBJ1-1; D gene ambiguous. Trimming removed 3 bases from V and 1 base from J, with 28 bases in between. The CDR3 covers 20 residues. In germline, CDR1 is SGDLS, CDR2 YYNGEE. The DNA for the CDR3 is TGTGCCAGCAGCGGTCAATCTACGACACCGGGGAAGTTCCCGAACACTGAAGCTTTCTTT. Amino acid sequence: CASSGQSTTPGKFPNTEAFF.